Sequencing of this T cell receptor (beta chain) was carried out in a study of cytomegalovirus exposure and HLA in healthy donors. Study at large: In a later analysis, it was reported that the approximately 110 validation repertoires had been produced on the same platform as the roughly 700 repertoires belonging to the first cohort.

Trimming removed 5 bases from V and 4 bases from J, with 14 bases in between. The CDR3 loop spans 15 amino acids. Germline V gene sequence: CDR1 MGHRA, CDR2 YSYEKL. Repertoires were generated with immunoSEQ multiplex PCR, while TCRdb's copy carries only in-frame clones and drops some. The top ten clones hold roughly 2.6% of a sample with 150,000 to 200,000 clones, around nine tenths of them seen once. Material: PBMCs. The J gene is TRBJ2-2, the V gene TRBV4-1; D is perhaps TRBD2 (5 bases). This clonotype was sampled from a man younger than 30 in good health and CMV-seropositive. In nucleotides, the CDR3 is TGCGCCAGCAGCTTCGGCCAAGCGGTCACCGGGGAGCTGTTTTTT. Translating it yields CASSFGQAVTGELFF.